This T cell receptor beta chain appears in the sequencing data of a study of shared clonotypes between healthy human individuals. Whole-study results and caveats: Represented genetic and exposure-history diversity was restricted by having few donors. Researchers found naive subsets generally carried larger estimated richness than memory subsets.

On this clone itself: Its antigen is not identified. Other DNA variants within this sample encode the same CDR3.

This CDR3 contains 13 residues. V lost 3 bases and J 1 base, leaving 6 bases between the germline ends. Per germline, CDR1 MNHEY and CDR2 SVGAGI. Each donor was a Caucasian adult residing in Nashville, Tennessee. Sorted subsets were amplified in replicate PCRs using 200 ng DNA, around 30,000 T cell genomes. The data were produced by immunoSEQ multiplex PCR, yet TCRdb's version contains in-frame clones alone and is incomplete. This table holds about 2,500,000 clones, about 92% found once. Sequenced: naive CD4+ T cells sorted from blood. Subset meaning: CD45RA+ positively selected. The chain combines TRBV6-5 with TRBJ1-1, with no clear D. This receptor was obtained from a man in his late teens or twenties in good health. The CDR3 bases are TGTGCCAGCAGTTATCTTCAGAACACTGAAGCTTTCTTT. It translates to CASSYLQNTEAFF.